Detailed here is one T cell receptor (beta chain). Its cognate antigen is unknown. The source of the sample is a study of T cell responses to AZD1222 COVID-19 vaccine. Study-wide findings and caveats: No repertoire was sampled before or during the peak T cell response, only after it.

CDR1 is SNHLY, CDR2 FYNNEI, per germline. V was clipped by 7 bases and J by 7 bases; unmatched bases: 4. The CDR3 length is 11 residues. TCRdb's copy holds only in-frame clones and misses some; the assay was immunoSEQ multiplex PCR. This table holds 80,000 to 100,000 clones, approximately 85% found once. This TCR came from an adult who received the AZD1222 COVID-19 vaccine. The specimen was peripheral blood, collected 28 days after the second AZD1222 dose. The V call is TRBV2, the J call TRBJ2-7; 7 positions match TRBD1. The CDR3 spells CASKSGGEQYF. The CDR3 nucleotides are TGTGCCAGCAAGTCAGGGGGTGAGCAGTACTTC.